These 31 T cell receptor beta chains were all obtained from the same sample, sequenced in a study of blood T cell repertoires in COVID-19. TCRdb's table, derived via immunoSEQ multiplex PCR, lists solely in-frame clones and lacks some. The table includes 200,000 to 250,000 clones, roughly 82% detected once. The sequencing input was PBMCs or T cells enriched from blood (not recorded which). Receptors were obtained from a woman aged 45-59 years who had recovered from COVID-19.

The V and J genes are TRBV9 and TRBJ1-3, with D unclear. Germline CDR1 is SGDLS and CDR2 is YYNGEE. The V end lost 0 bases, the J end lost 0 bases, and 13 bases lay between the germline ends. The CDR3 sequence is 17 residues long. The CDR3 DNA follows: TGTGCCAGCAGCGTAGAGCCGGGCGGGAGCTCTGGAAACACCATATATTTT. Translated: CASSVEPGGSSGNTIYF. Full variable domain (missing parts from reference TRBV9 and TRBJ1-3): DSGVTQTPKHLITATGQRVTLRCSPRSGDLSVYWYQQSLDQGLQFLIQYYNGEERAKGNILERFSAQQFPDLHSELNLSSLELGDSALYFCASSVEPGGSSGNTIYFGEGSWLTVV.

J is TRBJ1-1 and V is TRBV4-1; maybe TRBD1 (5 bases). The CDR3 has 13 amino acids. Germline CDR1 and CDR2: MGHRA and YSYEKL. The germline V and J ends were trimmed by 0 bases and 5 bases, with 7 bases remaining between them. The CDR3 here is CASSQDRGTEAFF. CDR3 DNA: TGCGCCAGCAGCCAAGATAGGGGTACTGAAGCTTTCTTT.

This clone has just a few counts. This rearrangement joins TRBV7-2 to TRBJ1-2; TRBD1 is a possible D gene (5 bases). Germline CDR1 SGHTA, CDR2 FQGNSA. This CDR3 has 17 residues. The V gene lost 0 bases and the J gene lost 7 bases, with 21 bases spanning the gap. CDR3 amino acids: CASSLAGRVSTVGGYTF. CDR3 bases: TGTGCCAGCAGCTTAGCGGGCAGGGTCTCAACAGTTGGTGGCTACACCTTC.

The rearrangement uses TRBV6-5 and TRBJ1-1; D call uncertain. This CDR3 region has 13 residues. From germline, CDR1 is MNHEY and CDR2 SVGAGI. V was shortened by 8 bases and J by 0 bases, with 10 bases between the two germline ends. CDR3 in DNA: TGTGCCAGCGGCCGCCAGATGAACACTGAAGCTTTCTTT. This translates into CASGRQMNTEAFF.

About this clone itself: Germline and junction disagree at one end, which may indicate a read error. The J gene is TRBJ2-6, the V gene TRBV7-7, with a tentative D call TRBD1 (6 bases). The germline V gene encodes CDR1 SSHAT and CDR2 FNYEAQ (reference sequence). The CDR3 is 15 amino acids. CDR3 bases: TGTGCTAGCAGCTCGGACAGAACGGGAGCCAACGTCCTGACTTTC. Residues: CASSSDRTGANVLTF.

The rearrangement joins TRBV7-9 to TRBJ2-1, with 10 bases identical to TRBD2. The ends lost 2 bases at V and 5 bases at J; junction bases unmatched: 9. In germline, CDR1 is SEHNR, CDR2 FQNEAQ (reference sequence). This CDR3 comprises 17 residues. The DNA of the CDR3 is TGTGCCAGCAGCTTACCAGCGGGGGGGCTTATCGACAATGAGCAGTTCTTC. Translated, it gives CASSLPAGGLIDNEQFF. Using reference TRBV7-9 and TRBJ2-1 for the parts outside the CDR3, the full variable domain is DTGVSQNPRHKITKRGQNVTFRCDPISEHNRLYWYRQTLGQGPEFLTYFQNEAQLEKSRLLSDRFSAERPKGSFSTLEIQRTEQGDSAMYLCASSLPAGGLIDNEQFFGPGTRLTVL.

This rearrangement joins TRBV10-3 to TRBJ1-2, with 11 positions matching TRBD1. Per the germline V gene, CDR1 is ENHRY and CDR2 is SYGVKD. This CDR3 has 14 residues. J lost 8 bases, V lost 0 bases, and 2 bases had no gene match. CDR3 DNA: TGTGCCATCAGTGAGTCGGGACAGGGGGAAGGCTACACCTTC. This gives the protein CAISESGQGEGYTF.

The chain employs TRBV5-1 and TRBJ2-5; TRBD2 might be the D (5 bases). The germline CDR1 and CDR2 sequences are SGHRS and YFSETQ. The CDR3 contains 15 residues. The germline V and J ends were trimmed by 2 bases and 5 bases, with 16 bases remaining between them. This CDR3 reads CASSLNGGGWETQYF. CDR3 bases: TGCGCCAGCAGCTTAAATGGAGGAGGTTGGGAGACCCAGTACTTC.

The chain combines TRBV30 with TRBJ2-1, with 9 bases fitting TRBD1. This CDR3 is 16 amino acids long. Germline V gene data show CDR1 as GTSNPN and CDR2 as SVGIG (reference sequence). The J segment lost 2 bases and the V segment lost 2 bases, leaving 7 bases of the junction unmatched. The DNA of the CDR3 is TGTGCCTGGAGTCAGGGGACAGGGACTACCTACAATGAGCAGTTCTTC. It encodes CAWSQGTGTTYNEQFF.

Here the CDR3 reads CASSVTRRGDGYTF. The CDR3 DNA follows: TGTGCCAGTAGTGTCACCCGCCGGGGGGATGGCTACACCTTC. The chain couples TRBV19 to TRBJ1-2; D perhaps matches TRBD1 (5 bases). The germline V and J ends were trimmed by 5 bases and 6 bases, with 16 bases remaining between them. This CDR3 region has 14 residues. In germline, CDR1 is LNHDA, CDR2 SQIVND (reference sequence).

Here the CDR3 DNA reads TGTGCCTGGAGGAAGCCCCGACAGGGCATAGATACGCAGTATTTT. Protein: CAWRKPRQGIDTQYF. The rearrangement links TRBV30 to TRBJ2-3; 7 nucleotides match TRBD1. Germline CDR1 and CDR2: GTSNPN and SVGIG (reference sequence). The CDR3 is 15 residues long. V lost 3 bases and J lost 5; bases outside the gene matches: 11.

This chain joins TRBV27 and TRBJ2-1; the match to TRBD2 covers 9 bases. CDR3 length equals 15 residues. Trimming cost V 0 bases and J 7 bases; bases outside gene matches: 4. Looked up from germline, CDR1 is MNHEY and CDR2 is SMNVEV (reference sequence). The DNA for the CDR3 is TGTGCCAGCAGTTTATCGGGGACTAGCCCTAATGAGCAGTTCTTC. Protein product: CASSLSGTSPNEQFF.

V gene TRBV3-1 (or the pseudogene TRBV3-2) combines with J gene TRBJ2-7, with 8 bases identical to TRBD1. Per germline, CDR1 LGHDT and CDR2 YNNKEL (reference sequence). CDR3 length equals 14 residues. Trimming took 0 bases from V and 4 from J; bases not matched to a gene: 2. The CDR3 sequence is CASSQDRGRYEQYF. CDR3 in DNA: TGTGCCAGCAGCCAAGACAGGGGGCGATACGAGCAGTACTTC.

The chain carries TRBV6-1 and TRBJ1-5; D remains unclear. The CDR3 is made up of 15 amino acids. The V end lost 3 bases, the J end lost 3 bases, and 12 bases lay between the germline ends. CDR1 and CDR2 (germline): MNHNS, SASEGT. The CDR3 sequence is CASSERGGLNQPQHF. CDR3 nucleotides: TGTGCCAGCAGTGAGAGAGGCGGCCTCAATCAGCCCCAGCATTTT.

The DNA of the CDR3 is TGTGCCTGGCAGACAGGGGTTAATGAAAAACTGTTTTTT. It yields the protein CAWQTGVNEKLFF. The chain is built from TRBV30 and TRBJ1-4; 8 nucleotides line up with TRBD1. Per germline, CDR1 GTSNPN and CDR2 SVGIG (reference sequence). Unmatched junction bases numbered 3, after V lost 5 bases and J lost 4 bases. CDR3 length: 13 residues.

The V and J genes are TRBV28 and TRBJ1-1, with D possibly being TRBD1 (6 bases). The V gene's germline CDR1 is MDHEN and CDR2 SYDVKM. The V and J ends lost 6 bases and 3 bases respectively, with 11 bases between them. This CDR3 has 13 amino acids. CDR3 nucleotide sequence: TGTGCCAGCAGGGCCTACAGGGACACTGAAGCTTTCTTT. It translates to CASRAYRDTEAFF.

A remark on this clone: Other DNA sequences in the sample encode the same CDR3. V usage is TRBV28 and J usage is TRBJ1-2; possibly TRBD1 for D (6 bases). Germline values: CDR1 MDHEN, CDR2 SYDVKM. The V and J ends lost 3 bases and 2 bases respectively, with 7 bases between them. The length of the CDR3 is 13 residues. The CDR3 loop is CASSLRGNYGYTF. CDR3 coding DNA: TGTGCCAGCAGTTTGAGGGGGAACTATGGCTACACCTTC.

The CDR3 DNA reads TGCGCCAGCTCGCAAGGAGGGTGGCAAGAGACCCAGTACTTC. It specifies CASSQGGWQETQYF. The gene calls are TRBV5-1 and TRBJ2-5, with a weak D call TRBD2 (6 bases). V was pared by 7 bases and J by 2 bases, with 15 bases between. Germline V gives CDR1 SGHRS, CDR2 YFSETQ. This CDR3 has 14 amino acids. The variable domain in full, with the rest retrieved from reference TRBV5-1 and TRBJ2-5, is KAGVTQTPRYLIKTRGQQVTLSCSPISGHRSVSWYQQTPGQGLQFLFEYFSETQRNKGNFPGRFSGRQFSNSRSEMNVSTLELGDSALYLCASSQGGWQETQYFGPGTRLLVL.

The rearrangement joins TRBV7-8 to TRBJ1-6; the D gene is possibly TRBD1 (6 bases). Trimming shortened V by 2 bases and J by 7 bases, and 12 bases separated the two germline ends. CDR3 size: 15 residues. Germline values: CDR1 SGHVS, CDR2 FQNEAQ. The CDR3 reads CASSLTDSPNSPLHF. The CDR3 DNA reads TGTGCCAGCAGCTTAACGGACAGTCCGAATTCACCCCTCCACTTT.

This chain uses TRBV20-1 with TRBJ1-2; D is undetermined. This CDR3 is built from 11 residues. Between the trimmed V and J ends, which lost 5 bases and 7 bases, there was a span of 11 bases. Germline V lookup: CDR1 DFQATT, CDR2 SNEGSKA (reference sequence). The CDR3 coding sequence is TGCAGTGCTGCCCCTGGGAGTGGCTACACCTTC. Amino acid sequence: CSAAPGSGYTF.

This clone appeared a single time. The chain joins TRBV7-9 to TRBJ1-1; D gene unclear. CDR1 is SEHNR, CDR2 FQNEAQ, per germline (reference sequence). This CDR3 is 16 amino acids long. V lost 5 bases to trimming and J lost 1 base, with 17 bases between them. This CDR3 reads CASSPRQVGPNTEAFF. The CDR3 DNA is TGTGCCAGCAGCCCTCGCCAAGTTGGCCCGAACACTGAAGCTTTCTTT.

The chain links TRBV28 to TRBJ1-4; TRBD1 matches at 8 bases. With 6 bases clipped from V and 4 bases from J, the junction kept 7 bases outside the gene matches. From germline, CDR1 is MDHEN and CDR2 SYDVKM. The CDR3 is 15 amino acids. The CDR3 DNA sequence: TGTGCCAGCAGCAAACTGGACAGGGATAATGAAAAACTGTTTTTT. Its protein product is CASSKLDRDNEKLFF.

The gene calls are TRBV18 and TRBJ1-1, with a weak D call TRBD1 (6 bases). Trimming stripped 3 bases from V and 4 bases from J, with 15 bases between. The CDR3 extends over 15 amino acids. Germline V lookup: CDR1 KGHSH, CDR2 LQKENI. CDR3 amino acids: CASSPEGGRGTEAFF. The CDR3 DNA sequence: TGTGCCAGCTCACCCGAAGGGGGAAGGGGCACTGAAGCTTTCTTT.

The chain carries TRBV5-1 and TRBJ2-7; D gene ambiguous. Germline V gene data show CDR1 as SGHRS and CDR2 as YFSETQ. There are 14 residues in the CDR3. V was clipped by 2 bases and J by 0 bases, with 9 bases between them. The CDR3 region is CASSLSQVSYEQYF. The CDR3 DNA sequence: TGCGCCAGCAGCTTATCCCAGGTCTCCTACGAGCAGTACTTC.

This chain joins TRBV4-3 and TRBJ1-2; D is unresolved. The germline gives CDR1 LGHNA, CDR2 YSLEER. The CDR3 loop spans 12 amino acids. Deletions cut 0 bases from V and 8 bases from J, with 7 bases between. The DNA of the CDR3 is TGCGCCAGCAGCCAAGATTCTAGAGGCTACACCTTC. Its protein is CASSQDSRGYTF.

The genes are TRBV2 and TRBJ2-1; TRBD2 matches 10 bases. This CDR3 has 15 amino acids. CDR1 is SNHLY, CDR2 FYNNEI, per germline. V was clipped by 6 bases and J by 4 bases; unmatched bases: 6. CDR3 sequence: CASSLAGDLYNEQFF. The CDR3 DNA is TGTGCCAGCAGCCTAGCGGGGGACCTTTACAATGAGCAGTTCTTC.

The chain joins TRBV6-5 to TRBJ2-5, with D perhaps TRBD1 (6 bases). This CDR3 spans 13 amino acids. Trimming took 10 bases from V and 1 from J, leaving 13 bases between them. Germline V CDR1 and CDR2: MNHEY, SVGAGI. The CDR3 protein is CATSGQLQETQYF. CDR3 DNA sequence: TGTGCCACCAGCGGACAGCTCCAAGAGACCCAGTACTTC.

The V gene is TRBV29-1, the J gene TRBJ1-4; 11 nucleotides line up with TRBD1. J lost 6 bases, V lost 6 bases, and 3 bases had no gene match. This CDR3 is built from 13 residues. The V gene's germline CDR1 is SQVTM and CDR2 ANQGSEA. CDR3: CSVGQGADEKLFF. The CDR3 DNA is TGCAGCGTAGGACAGGGGGCTGATGAAAAACTGTTTTTT.

The chain recombines TRBV7-2 with TRBJ2-1; D is undetermined. The CDR3 sequence is 13 residues long. Germline V CDR1 and CDR2: SGHTA, FQGNSA. V lost 5 bases and J 8 bases, leaving 13 bases between the germline ends. The CDR3 nucleotides are TGTGCCAGCAGCCCGACGGGTTGGGATGAGCAGTTCTTC. It translates to CASSPTGWDEQFF. The entire variable domain, with the rest obtained from reference TRBV7-2 and TRBJ2-1, is as follows: GAGVSQSPSNKVTEKGKDVELRCDPISGHTALYWYRQSLGQGLEFLIYFQGNSAPDKSGLPSDRFSAERTGGSVSTLTIQRTQQEDSAVYLCASSPTGWDEQFFGPGTRLTVL.

The chain uses TRBV5-4 and TRBJ2-3; tentatively, D is TRBD2 (5 bases). Germline V gives CDR1 SGHNT, CDR2 YYREEE (reference sequence). V was shortened by 4 bases and J by 0 bases, with 15 bases between the two germline ends. The CDR3 runs to 16 residues. CDR3 sequence: CASSHGVATSTDTQYF. The CDR3 DNA sequence: TGTGCCAGCAGCCATGGGGTAGCGACAAGCACAGATACGCAGTATTTT.

V usage is TRBV28 and J usage is TRBJ1-1; 7 bases are shared with TRBD1. This CDR3 is 15 amino acids long. Trimming cost V 2 bases and J 0 bases; bases outside gene matches: 3. CDR1 and CDR2 (germline): MDHEN, SYDVKM. The CDR3 DNA is TGTGCCAGCAGTTTAAGGGGGCCGGTGAACACTGAAGCTTTCTTT. This translates into CASSLRGPVNTEAFF. Full variable domain (outside the CDR3, taken from reference TRBV28 and TRBJ1-1): DVKVTQSSRYLVKRTGEKVFLECVQDMDHENMFWYRQDPGLGLRLIYFSYDVKMKEKGDIPEGYSVSREKKERFSLILESASTNQTSMYLCASSLRGPVNTEAFFGQGTRLTVV.